Sequencing of this TCR beta chain was carried out in a study of identical twins. The CDR3 is 13 amino acids. Per the germline V gene, CDR1 is SGHKS and CDR2 is YYEKEE (reference sequence). Trimming cost V 3 bases and J 8 bases, with 9 bases left between them. TCRdb processed the 5' RACE reads anew with MiXCR; each CDR3 protein has one entry. The repertoire holds 600,000 to 800,000 distinct CDR3 sequences, 21% seen once, with roughly 4% in the top ten. This same sample was also part of a study on T cells expressing NK-cell markers. This second study notes: Each of a handful of donors carried dominant NKG2C+ clonotypes accounting for roughly 1.0-7.5% of CD8+ T cells.

This chain links TRBV5-5 with TRBJ1-6, with unresolved D. What was sequenced was PBMCs. The source of this sequence is a woman aged 18-29 years in good health. The DNA of the CDR3 is TGTGCCAGCAGCTCCACATGGGATTCACCCCTCCACTTT. Its translation is CASSSTWDSPLHF.